The sequence of this T cell receptor (beta chain) was determined in a study of CD8+CD57+ T cells in acquired aplastic anemia. Study as a whole: Isolated CD4+ and CD8+ cells, once sorted, yielded DNA averaging around 3.3 ug. Regarding the study as a whole: Common to patients and controls were twenty-nine CD8+ CDR3 sequences. CD8+ Simpson's diversity did not differ significantly between patients and controls.

Patients chosen for sequencing had shown CD8+CD57+ cell expansion by flow cytometry. Severe acquired aplastic anemia was present in every patient. Details on this clonotype: No antigen is known for it.

According to the study, genomic DNA was the template for TCR beta VDJ and CDR3 profiling. TCRdb reanalysed the reads using MiXCR and keeps one entry per CDR3 protein. The sample includes about 160,000 distinct CDR3 sequences, roughly 43% seen only once; the top ten take around 2.9%. The germline V gene encodes CDR1 MDHEN and CDR2 SYDVKM. Trimming took 4 bases from V and 5 from J; bases not matched to a gene: 6. The CDR3 extends over 15 amino acids. The chain combines TRBV28 with TRBJ1-1, with 11 bases matching TRBD1. The clonotype was recovered from a human donor with aplastic anemia. Material: sorted CD4+, CD8+, or CD8+CD57+ T cells (not recorded which) from PBMCs. CDR3 DNA: TGTGCCAGCAGTTCAACCGGGACAGGGGGGACTGAAGCTTTCTTT. This gives the protein CASSSTGTGGTEAFF.